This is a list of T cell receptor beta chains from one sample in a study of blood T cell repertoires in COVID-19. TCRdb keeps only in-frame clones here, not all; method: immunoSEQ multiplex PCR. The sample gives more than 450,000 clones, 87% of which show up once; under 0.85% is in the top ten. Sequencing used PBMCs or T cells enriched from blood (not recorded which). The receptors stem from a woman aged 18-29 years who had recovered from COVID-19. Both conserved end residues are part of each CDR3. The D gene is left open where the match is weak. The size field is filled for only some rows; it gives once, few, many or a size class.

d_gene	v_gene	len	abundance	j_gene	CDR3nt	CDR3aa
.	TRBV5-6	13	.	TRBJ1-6	TGTGCCAGCAGCTTTGATGCGAATTCACCCCTCCACTTT	CASSFDANSPLHF
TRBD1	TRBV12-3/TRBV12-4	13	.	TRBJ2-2	TGTGCCAGCAGTAGACAGGGGGCCGGGGAGCTGTTTTTT	CASSRQGAGELFF
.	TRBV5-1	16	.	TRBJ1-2	TGCGCCAGCAGCTTGTCCCTGTCCGAGGACTACTATGGCTACACCTTC	CASSLSLSEDYYGYTF
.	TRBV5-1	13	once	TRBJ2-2	TGCGCCAGCAGCCTGCCCGGGACAGGGGAGCTGTTTTTT	CASSLPGTGELFF
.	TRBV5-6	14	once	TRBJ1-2	TGTGCCAGCAGCTCGGACGCGGGTGGCTATGGCTACACCTTC	CASSSDAGGYGYTF
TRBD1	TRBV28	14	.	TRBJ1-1	TGTGCCAGCCGGGACAGGGGATCGAACACTGAAGCTTTCTTT	CASRDRGSNTEAFF
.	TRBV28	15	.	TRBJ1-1	TGTGCCAGCAGTTTCGGTAGTCAATATGCCACTGAAGCTTTCTTT	CASSFGSQYATEAFF
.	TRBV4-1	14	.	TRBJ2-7	TGCGCCAGCAGCCCTCTCCGGTCCCAGGACGAGCAGTACTTC	CASSPLRSQDEQYF
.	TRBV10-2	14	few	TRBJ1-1	TGCGCCAGCAGTGAGGGGGGGATAGACACTGAAGCTTTCTTT	CASSEGGIDTEAFF
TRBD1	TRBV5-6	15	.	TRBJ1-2	TGTGCCAGCAGCTTGGAGAGGGGGCGATGGGACGGCTACACCTTC	CASSLERGRWDGYTF